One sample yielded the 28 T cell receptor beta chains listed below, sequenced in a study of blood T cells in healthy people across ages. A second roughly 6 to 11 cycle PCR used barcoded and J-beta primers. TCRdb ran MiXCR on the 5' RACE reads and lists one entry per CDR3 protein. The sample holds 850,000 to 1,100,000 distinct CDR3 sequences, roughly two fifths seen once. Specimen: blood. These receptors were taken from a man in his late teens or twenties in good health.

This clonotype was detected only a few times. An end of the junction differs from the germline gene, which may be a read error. DNA for the CDR3: TGCAGCGTCCAACTAGCGGGGGCATACAATGAGCGGTTCTTC. This translates into CSVQLAGAYNERFF. This sequence joins TRBV29-1 and TRBJ2-1; 11 bases agree with TRBD2. CDR3 size: 14 residues. The germline gives CDR1 SQVTM, CDR2 ANQGSEA.

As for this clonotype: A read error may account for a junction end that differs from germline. CDR3 in amino acids: CAGSNSERSNQPQHF. In DNA form, the CDR3 reads TGTGCCGGCAGCAATTCAGAGAGGAGCAATCAGCCCCAGCATTTT. The J gene is TRBJ1-5, the V gene TRBV7-8; D ambiguous. In germline, CDR1 is SGHVS, CDR2 FQNEAQ. The CDR3 runs 15 residues.

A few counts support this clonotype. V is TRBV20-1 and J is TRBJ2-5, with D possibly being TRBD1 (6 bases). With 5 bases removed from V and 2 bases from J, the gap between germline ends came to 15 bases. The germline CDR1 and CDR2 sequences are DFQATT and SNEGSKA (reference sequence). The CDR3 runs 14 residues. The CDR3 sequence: CSAGETGKQETQYF. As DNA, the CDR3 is TGCAGTGCTGGGGAGACAGGCAAACAAGAGACCCAGTACTTC.

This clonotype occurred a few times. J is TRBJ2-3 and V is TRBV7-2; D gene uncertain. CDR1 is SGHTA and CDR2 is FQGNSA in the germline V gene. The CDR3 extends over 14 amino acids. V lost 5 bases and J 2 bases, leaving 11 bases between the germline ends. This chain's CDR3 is CASSTNGFTDTQYF. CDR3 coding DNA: TGTGCCAGCAGCACAAACGGATTCACAGATACGCAGTATTTT.

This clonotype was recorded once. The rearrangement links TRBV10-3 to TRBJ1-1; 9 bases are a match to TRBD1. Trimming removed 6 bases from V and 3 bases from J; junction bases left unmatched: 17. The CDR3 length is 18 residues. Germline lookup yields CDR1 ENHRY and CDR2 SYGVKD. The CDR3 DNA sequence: TGTGCCATCAGCCACGGGGGGACAGGGATAATTGGAGACACTGAAGCTTTCTTT. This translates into CAISHGGTGIIGDTEAFF.

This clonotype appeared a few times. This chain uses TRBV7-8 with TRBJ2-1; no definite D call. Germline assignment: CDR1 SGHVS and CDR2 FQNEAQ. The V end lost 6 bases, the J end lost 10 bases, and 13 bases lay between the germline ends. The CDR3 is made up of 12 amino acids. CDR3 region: CASRPALGEQFF. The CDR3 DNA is TGTGCCAGCAGACCAGCGTTGGGGGAGCAGTTCTTC.

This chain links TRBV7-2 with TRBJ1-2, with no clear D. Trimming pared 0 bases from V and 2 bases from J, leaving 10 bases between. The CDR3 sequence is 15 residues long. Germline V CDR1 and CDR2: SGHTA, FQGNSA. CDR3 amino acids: CASSLAVQQNYGYTF. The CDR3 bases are TGTGCCAGCAGCTTAGCAGTCCAGCAAAACTATGGCTACACCTTC.

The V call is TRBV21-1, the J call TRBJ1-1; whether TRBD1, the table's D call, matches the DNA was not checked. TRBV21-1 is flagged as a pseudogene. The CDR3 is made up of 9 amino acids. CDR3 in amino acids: CASSGAAFF. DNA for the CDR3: TGTGCCAGCAGCGGCGCGGCTTTCTTT.

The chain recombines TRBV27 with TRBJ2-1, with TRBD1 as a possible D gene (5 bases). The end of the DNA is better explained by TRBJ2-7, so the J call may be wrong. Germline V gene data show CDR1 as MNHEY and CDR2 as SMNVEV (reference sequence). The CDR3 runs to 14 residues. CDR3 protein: CASSFWGSGNEQYF. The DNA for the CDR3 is TGTGCCAGCAGTTTTTGGGGCTCAGGCAATGAGCAGTACTTC.

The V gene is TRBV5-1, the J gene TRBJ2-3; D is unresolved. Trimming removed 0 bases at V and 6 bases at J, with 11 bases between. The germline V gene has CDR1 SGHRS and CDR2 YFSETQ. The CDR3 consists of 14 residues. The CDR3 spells CASSLAVGVDTQYF. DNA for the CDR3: TGCGCCAGCAGCTTGGCGGTAGGCGTGGATACGCAGTATTTT. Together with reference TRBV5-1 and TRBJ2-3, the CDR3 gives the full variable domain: KAGVTQTPRYLIKTRGQQVTLSCSPISGHRSVSWYQQTPGQGLQFLFEYFSETQRNKGNFPGRFSGRQFSNSRSEMNVSTLELGDSALYLCASSLAVGVDTQYFGPGTRLTVL.

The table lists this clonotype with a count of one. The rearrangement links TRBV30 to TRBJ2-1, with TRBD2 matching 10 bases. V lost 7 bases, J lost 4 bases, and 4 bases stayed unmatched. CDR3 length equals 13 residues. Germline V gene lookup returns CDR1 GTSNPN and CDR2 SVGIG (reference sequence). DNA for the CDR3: TGTGCCTTACTAGCGGGGAAGTACAATGAGCAGTTCTTC. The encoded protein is CALLAGKYNEQFF.

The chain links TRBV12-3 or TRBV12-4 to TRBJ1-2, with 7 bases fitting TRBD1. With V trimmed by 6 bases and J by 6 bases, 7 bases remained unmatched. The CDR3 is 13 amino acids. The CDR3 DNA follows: TGTGCCAGCAGGCGACAGGGAAGGGATGGCTACACCTTC. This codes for CASRRQGRDGYTF.

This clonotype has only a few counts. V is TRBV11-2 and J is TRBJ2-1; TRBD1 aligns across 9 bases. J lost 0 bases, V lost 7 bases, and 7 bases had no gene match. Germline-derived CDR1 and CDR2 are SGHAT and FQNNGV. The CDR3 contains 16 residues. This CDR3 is CASTTQGATSYNEQFF. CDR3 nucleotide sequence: TGTGCCAGCACCACACAGGGGGCCACCTCCTACAATGAGCAGTTCTTC.

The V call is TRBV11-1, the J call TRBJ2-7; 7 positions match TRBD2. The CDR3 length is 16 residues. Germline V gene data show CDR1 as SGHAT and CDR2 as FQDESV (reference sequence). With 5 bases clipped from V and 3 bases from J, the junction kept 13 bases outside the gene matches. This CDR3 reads CASSPPLGGPYYEQYF. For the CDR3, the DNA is TGTGCCAGCAGCCCCCCCCTGGGAGGGCCGTACTACGAGCAGTACTTC.

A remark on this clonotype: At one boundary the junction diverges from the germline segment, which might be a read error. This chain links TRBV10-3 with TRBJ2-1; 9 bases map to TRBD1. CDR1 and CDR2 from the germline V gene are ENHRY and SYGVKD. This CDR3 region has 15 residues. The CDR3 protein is CAIMSSGTGSNKQFF. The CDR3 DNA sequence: TGTGCCATCATGTCTTCCGGGACAGGGTCCAATAAGCAGTTCTTC.

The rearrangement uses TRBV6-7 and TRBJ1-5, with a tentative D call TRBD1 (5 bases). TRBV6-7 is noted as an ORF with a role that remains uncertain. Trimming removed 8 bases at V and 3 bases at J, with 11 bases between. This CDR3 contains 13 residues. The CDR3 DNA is TGTGCCAGCCGCCGACAGCTCAATCAGCCCCAGCATTTT. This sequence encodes CASRRQLNQPQHF.

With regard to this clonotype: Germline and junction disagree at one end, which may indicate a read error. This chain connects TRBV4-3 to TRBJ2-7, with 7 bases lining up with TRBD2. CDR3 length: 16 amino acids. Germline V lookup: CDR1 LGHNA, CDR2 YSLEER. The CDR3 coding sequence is TGCGCCAGCGGCCAAGATCAGGCTAGCGGTTACAATGAGCAGTACTTC. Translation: CASGQDQASGYNEQYF.

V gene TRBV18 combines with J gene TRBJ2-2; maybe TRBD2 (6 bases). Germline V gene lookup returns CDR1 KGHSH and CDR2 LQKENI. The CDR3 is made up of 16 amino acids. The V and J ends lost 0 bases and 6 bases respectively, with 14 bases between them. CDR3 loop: CASSPPEDYAAGELFF. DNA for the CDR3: TGTGCCAGCTCACCACCGGAGGACTACGCGGCCGGGGAGCTGTTTTTT.

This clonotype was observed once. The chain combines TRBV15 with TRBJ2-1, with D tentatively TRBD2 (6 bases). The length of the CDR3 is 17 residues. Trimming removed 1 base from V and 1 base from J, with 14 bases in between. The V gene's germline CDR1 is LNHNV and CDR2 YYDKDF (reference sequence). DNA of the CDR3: TGTGCCACCAGCAGAGTCGGGGGAACGAGGTCCTACAATGAGCAGTTCTTC. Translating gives CATSRVGGTRSYNEQFF. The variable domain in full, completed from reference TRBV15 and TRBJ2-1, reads DAMVIQNPRYQVTQFGKPVTLSCSQTLNHNVMYWYQQKSSQAPKLLFHYYDKDFNNEADTPDNFQSRRPNTSFCFLDIRSPGLGDTAMYLCATSRVGGTRSYNEQFFGPGTRLTVL.

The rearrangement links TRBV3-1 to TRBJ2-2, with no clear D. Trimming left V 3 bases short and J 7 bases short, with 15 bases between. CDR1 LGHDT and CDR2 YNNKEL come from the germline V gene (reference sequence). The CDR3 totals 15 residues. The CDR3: CASSHRGWVNGELFF. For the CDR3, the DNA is TGTGCCAGCAGCCACCGTGGATGGGTTAACGGGGAGCTGTTTTTT.

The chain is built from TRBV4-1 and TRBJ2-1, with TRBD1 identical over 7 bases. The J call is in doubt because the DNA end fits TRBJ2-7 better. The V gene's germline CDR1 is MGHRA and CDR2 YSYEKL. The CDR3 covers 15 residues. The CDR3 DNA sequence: TGCGCCAGCAGCTATACCGGGACAGTATACAATGAGCAGTACTTC. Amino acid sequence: CASSYTGTVYNEQYF.

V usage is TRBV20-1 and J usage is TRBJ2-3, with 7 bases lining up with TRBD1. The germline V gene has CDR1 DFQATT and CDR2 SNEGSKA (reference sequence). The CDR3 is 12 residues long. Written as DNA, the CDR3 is TGCAGCCCTGATAAGGGGGCACATACGCAGTATTTT. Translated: CSPDKGAHTQYF.

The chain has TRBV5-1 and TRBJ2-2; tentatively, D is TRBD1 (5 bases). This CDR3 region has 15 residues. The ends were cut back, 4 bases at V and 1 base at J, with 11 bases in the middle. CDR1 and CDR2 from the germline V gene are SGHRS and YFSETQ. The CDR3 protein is CASSPTQGNTGELFF. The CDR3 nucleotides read TGCGCCAGCAGCCCAACCCAGGGGAACACCGGGGAGCTGTTTTTT.

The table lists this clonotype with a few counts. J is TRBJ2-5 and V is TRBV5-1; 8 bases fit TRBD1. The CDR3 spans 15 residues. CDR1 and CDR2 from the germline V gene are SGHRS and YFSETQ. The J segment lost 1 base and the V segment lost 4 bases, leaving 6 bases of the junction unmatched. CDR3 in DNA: TGCGCCAGCAGCCCGACGACAGGGGCCCAAGAGACCCAGTACTTC. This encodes CASSPTTGAQETQYF. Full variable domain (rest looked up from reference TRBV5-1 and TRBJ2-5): KAGVTQTPRYLIKTRGQQVTLSCSPISGHRSVSWYQQTPGQGLQFLFEYFSETQRNKGNFPGRFSGRQFSNSRSEMNVSTLELGDSALYLCASSPTTGAQETQYFGPGTRLLVL.

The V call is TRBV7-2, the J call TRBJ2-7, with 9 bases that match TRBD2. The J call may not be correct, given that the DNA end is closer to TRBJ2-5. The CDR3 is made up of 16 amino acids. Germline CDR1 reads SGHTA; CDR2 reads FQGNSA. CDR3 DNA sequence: TGTGCCAGCAGCTTACAAACTCTAGCGGGGTCAGAGACCCAGTACTTC. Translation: CASSLQTLAGSETQYF.

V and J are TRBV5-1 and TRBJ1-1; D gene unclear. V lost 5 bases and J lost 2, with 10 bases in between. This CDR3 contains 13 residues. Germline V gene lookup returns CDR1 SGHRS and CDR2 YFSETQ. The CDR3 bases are TGCGCCAGCAGGACGACATCCAACACTGAAGCTTTCTTT. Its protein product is CASRTTSNTEAFF.

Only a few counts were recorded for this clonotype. The CDR3 DNA is TGTGCCAGCAGTTACTTCCCTAGCGGGGGGGAAGTAGACGGGGAGCTGTTTTTT. Its translation: CASSYFPSGGEVDGELFF. V gene TRBV6-5 combines with J gene TRBJ2-2; 12 positions match TRBD2. CDR1 and CDR2 from the germline V gene are MNHEY and SVGAGI. V gave up 1 base and J gave up 7 bases; unmatched junction bases: 10. This CDR3 has 18 amino acids.

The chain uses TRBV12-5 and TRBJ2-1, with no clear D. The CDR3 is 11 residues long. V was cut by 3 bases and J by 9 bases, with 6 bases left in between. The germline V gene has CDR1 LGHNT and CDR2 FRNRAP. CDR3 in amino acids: CASGLNGEQFF. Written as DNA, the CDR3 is TGTGCTAGTGGTTTAAATGGTGAGCAGTTCTTC.